This TCR beta chain appears in the sequencing data of a study of blood T cells in healthy people across ages. A sample-barcoded 5' primer and a J-beta primer mix were used in a second PCR of roughly 7 to 12 cycles. Each cDNA was tagged by a template-switch adaptor containing 12 random nucleotides. TCRdb passed the 5' RACE reads through MiXCR, listing each CDR3 protein once. The table lists hundreds of thousands of distinct CDR3 sequences, around 48% of them singletons. Every donor contributed roughly 10 milliliters of peripheral blood by blood draw. Isolating PBMCs gave at least 6.5 million of these cells per sample. Extraction yielded at least 6 micrograms of total RNA per sample. The V gene lost 5 bases and the J gene lost 5 bases, with 13 bases spanning the gap. This CDR3 is built from 14 residues. CDR1 is MNHNY, CDR2 SVGAGI, per germline (reference sequence).

Specimen: blood. The chain combines TRBV6-6 with TRBJ1-5; unclear D gene. The sequence was collected from a young man in good health. CDR3 sequence (DNA): TGTGCCAGCAGTGTCGGCGGGGAGTATCAGCCCCAGCATTTT. As protein: CASSVGGEYQPQHF.